These 13 T cell receptor beta chains came from one sample sequenced in a study of tumor-infiltrating lymphocytes in localized non-small cell lung cancer. Profiled with immunoSEQ multiplex PCR; TCRdb holds only in-frame clones, not every one. This table has about 23,000 clones, around two thirds appearing once. What was sequenced was lung tumor tissue. The receptors shown here come from a human donor with non-small cell lung cancer.

The chain uses TRBV15 and TRBJ2-1; 8 nucleotides align to TRBD2. The V gene's germline CDR1 is LNHNV and CDR2 YYDKDF (reference sequence). The ends lost 1 base at V and 6 bases at J; junction bases unmatched: 2. This CDR3 is built from 14 residues. This CDR3 reads CATSRAGGPNEQFF. In DNA, the CDR3 is TGTGCCACCAGCAGAGCGGGGGGGCCCAATGAGCAGTTCTTC.

This clone appeared a few times. CDR3 coding DNA: TGCGCCAGCAGCCAAGCAGGGGGGCAAGCAAACCTGAACACTGAAGCTTTCTTT. It yields the protein CASSQAGGQANLNTEAFF. The chain is built from TRBV4-3 and TRBJ1-1; 7 bases match TRBD1. CDR1 LGHNA and CDR2 YSLEER come from the germline V gene. With 1 base clipped from V and 0 bases from J, the junction kept 11 bases outside the gene matches. This CDR3 is 18 amino acids long.

V usage is TRBV7-2 and J usage is TRBJ1-5, with 11 bases that match TRBD1. Germline loops: CDR1 SGHTA, CDR2 FQGNSA. The ends lost 1 base at V and 6 bases at J; junction bases unmatched: 8. CDR3 length: 17 amino acids. The CDR3 loop reads CASSLGLDRGLGQPQHF. CDR3 in DNA: TGTGCCAGCAGCTTAGGGCTGGACAGGGGGCTCGGTCAGCCCCAGCATTTT.

The chain uses TRBV25-1 and TRBJ1-4, with D hard to call. The CDR3 runs to 15 residues. The germline V gene has CDR1 MGHDK and CDR2 SYGVNS. Trimming pared 3 bases from V and 7 bases from J, leaving 15 bases between. CDR3 amino acids: CASSDGRDLGEKLFF. CDR3 DNA: TGTGCCAGCAGTGATGGACGCGACCTCGGTGAAAAACTGTTTTTT.

The chain carries TRBV19 and TRBJ1-6, with D perhaps matching TRBD1 (6 bases). This CDR3 region has 14 residues. The germline CDR1 and CDR2 sequences are LNHDA and SQIVND (reference sequence). V was clipped by 6 bases and J by 7 bases, with 13 bases between them. In DNA form, the CDR3 reads TGTGCCAGTAGGCCCATACAGGGAAATTCACCCCTCCACTTT. Amino acid sequence: CASRPIQGNSPLHF.

The chain carries TRBV18 and TRBJ2-5; D gene ambiguous. V lost 5 bases to trimming and J lost 4 bases, with 8 bases between them. The CDR3 runs to 12 residues. Germline assignment: CDR1 KGHSH and CDR2 LQKENI. Here the CDR3 reads CASSEIPETQYF. The DNA for the CDR3 is TGTGCCAGCTCAGAAATCCCAGAGACCCAGTACTTC.

The chain recombines TRBV5-1 with TRBJ1-6, with a possible D match to TRBD1 (5 bases). The CDR3 loop spans 14 amino acids. Germline V gives CDR1 SGHRS, CDR2 YFSETQ. V gave up 0 bases and J gave up 10 bases, with 11 bases separating them. This CDR3 reads CASSLEQGRSPLHF. In DNA, the CDR3 is TGCGCCAGCAGCTTGGAGCAGGGAAGGTCACCCCTCCACTTT.

The genes are TRBV7-6 and TRBJ2-1, with TRBD2 identical over 11 bases. This CDR3 is built from 15 residues. V lost 4 bases and J lost 8; bases outside the gene matches: 7. The germline V gene encodes CDR1 SGHVS and CDR2 FNYEAQ. CDR3 sequence: CASSSIAGGHDEQFF. As DNA, the CDR3 is TGTGCCAGCAGCTCGATAGCGGGGGGGCATGATGAGCAGTTCTTC.

This rearrangement joins TRBV4-2 to TRBJ1-2; D gene ambiguous. The germline V and J ends were trimmed by 0 bases and 8 bases, with 7 bases remaining between them. Germline lookup yields CDR1 LGHNA and CDR2 YNFKEQ. The CDR3 covers 12 residues. CDR3 in amino acids: CASSQDLQGYTF. CDR3 nucleotide sequence: TGTGCCAGCAGCCAAGATCTGCAAGGCTACACCTTC.

The sample holds one count of this clone. The V gene is TRBV23-1, the J gene TRBJ2-7; no clear D gene. TRBV23-1 counts as an open reading frame of uncertain function. This CDR3 has 15 residues. The germline V and J ends were trimmed by 3 bases and 3 bases, with 15 bases remaining between them. In nucleotides, the CDR3 is TGCGCCAGCAGTCACTTCACCTCGAAGCGCTACGAGCAGTACTTC. Amino acids: CASSHFTSKRYEQYF.

This clone was seen only once. The chain links TRBV7-7 to TRBJ2-5; D not resolved. Germline lookup yields CDR1 SSHAT and CDR2 FNYEAQ (reference sequence). The CDR3 is 14 residues long. V was shortened by 2 bases and J by 2 bases, with 9 bases between the two germline ends. The CDR3 sequence: CASSLLGKQETQYF. As DNA, the CDR3 is TGTGCCAGCAGCTTATTGGGCAAGCAAGAGACCCAGTACTTC.

This clone appeared a few times. This chain links TRBV7-3 with TRBJ2-2; 9 bases are a match to TRBD1. V shed 5 bases, J shed 4 bases, and the junction held 11 bases outside the gene matches. Germline values: CDR1 SGHTA, CDR2 FQGTGA. The CDR3 extends over 17 amino acids. The CDR3 coding sequence is TGTGCCAGCAGCCAAACCCCCGGGACAGGGAGCACCGGGGAGCTGTTTTTT. Its protein product is CASSQTPGTGSTGELFF.

The rearrangement links TRBV15 to TRBJ2-7; 7 bases map to TRBD1. CDR3 size: 14 residues. Germline CDR1 and CDR2: LNHNV and YYDKDF (reference sequence). V lost 1 base to trimming and J lost 4 bases; unmatched junction nucleotides: 4. In nucleotides, the CDR3 is TGTGCCACCAGCAGAGGGACCAGGGGGTACGAGCAGTACTTC. Protein: CATSRGTRGYEQYF.